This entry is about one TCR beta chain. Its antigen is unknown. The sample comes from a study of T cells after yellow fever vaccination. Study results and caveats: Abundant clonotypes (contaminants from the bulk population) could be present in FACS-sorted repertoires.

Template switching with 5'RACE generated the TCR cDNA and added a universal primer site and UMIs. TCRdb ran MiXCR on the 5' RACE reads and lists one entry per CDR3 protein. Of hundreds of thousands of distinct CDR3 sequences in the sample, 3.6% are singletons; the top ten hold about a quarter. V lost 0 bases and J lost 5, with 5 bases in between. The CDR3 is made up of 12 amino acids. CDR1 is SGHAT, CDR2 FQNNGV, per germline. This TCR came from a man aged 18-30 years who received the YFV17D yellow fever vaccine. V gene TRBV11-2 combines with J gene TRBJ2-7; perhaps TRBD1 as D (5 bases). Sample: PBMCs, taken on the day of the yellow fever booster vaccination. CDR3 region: CASSLDRDEQYV. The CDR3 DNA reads TGTGCCAGCAGCTTAGACAGGGACGAGCAGTACGTC.